This T cell receptor (beta chain) was retrieved from a study of cytomegalovirus exposure and HLA in healthy donors. This CDR3 is built from 18 residues. V was pared by 3 bases and J by 2 bases, with 10 bases of the junction left unmatched. Germline CDR1 and CDR2: MNHEY and SMNVEV (reference sequence). Method: immunoSEQ multiplex PCR; TCRdb's copy keeps in-frame clones and lacks some. The data show under 300,000 clones, around 86% seen once. While the first cohort had around 700 subjects, the donors belonged to the separate validation cohort of roughly 120 subjects. The source is a woman aged 25 to 39 in good health and CMV-seropositive. Sequenced: PBMCs. The chain has TRBV27 and TRBJ1-5; TRBD1 matches 10 bases. The CDR3 bases are TGTGCCAGCAGTTTGTCCGGGACAGGGGCTTTGGGCAATCAGCCCCAGCATTTT. As protein: CASSLSGTGALGNQPQHF.